The clone carrying this T cell receptor (beta chain) was seen only a few times. The antigen remains undetermined. Vbeta (60) and Jbeta (13) primers were used in the PCR. Produced via immunoSEQ multiplex PCR; TCRdb's table is partial and in-frame only. The sample contains about 180,000 clones, over 65% of which appear only once. These data belong to a study of cytomegalovirus exposure and HLA in healthy donors. This CDR3 is built from 14 residues. V dropped 4 bases and J dropped 5 bases, with 14 bases sitting between them. Germline CDR1 reads MGHDK; CDR2 reads SYGVNS. Study-wide findings and caveats: A later analysis reportedly found that, within productive TCRs, an Asian-associated ancestry cluster had fewer N-insertions than the mean observed across the roughly 670 donors. Earlier analysis looked at TCR beta V segments, and most were productive about 87% or about 30% of the time. The authors assumed roughly uniform sequencing depth across donors for presence/absence analyses.

This chain links TRBV25-1 with TRBJ1-1; D is possibly TRBD1 (6 bases). The clonotype comes from a woman aged 55-70 years in good health and CMV-seropositive. Sample: PBMCs. CDR3 nucleotide sequence: TGTGCCAGCAGTGCCTACAGGGTTAAAACTGAAGCTTTCTTT. Encoded protein: CASSAYRVKTEAFF.